Only a few counts were recorded for the clone carrying this T cell receptor (beta chain). Its antigen is currently unknown. This record comes from a study of T cell repertoires in cytomegalovirus infection. Study overall: Indications of both CMV infection and matching HLA type were provided by public TCR beta signatures. Findings and caveats of the study: HLA-C-restricted CMV-specific TCR beta clonotypes prevailed in the ex vivo response.

TCRdb re-analysed the reads in MiXCR, keeping a single row per CDR3 protein. The sample yields around 290,000 distinct CDR3 sequences, roughly 25% seen once. Trimming shortened V by 0 bases and J by 10 bases, and 11 bases separated the two germline ends. Germline CDR1 SGHNT, CDR2 YYREEE (reference sequence). The length of the CDR3 is 14 residues. The specimen sequenced was PBMCs. The source of this sequence is a human donor in good health (CMV status not recorded). Some clones in this sample may be carry-over from other donors' samples. The chain links TRBV5-4 to TRBJ1-6; D not resolved. CDR3 region: CASSLVDKESPLHF. The CDR3 DNA reads TGTGCCAGCAGCTTGGTGGATAAGGAGTCACCCCTCCACTTT.